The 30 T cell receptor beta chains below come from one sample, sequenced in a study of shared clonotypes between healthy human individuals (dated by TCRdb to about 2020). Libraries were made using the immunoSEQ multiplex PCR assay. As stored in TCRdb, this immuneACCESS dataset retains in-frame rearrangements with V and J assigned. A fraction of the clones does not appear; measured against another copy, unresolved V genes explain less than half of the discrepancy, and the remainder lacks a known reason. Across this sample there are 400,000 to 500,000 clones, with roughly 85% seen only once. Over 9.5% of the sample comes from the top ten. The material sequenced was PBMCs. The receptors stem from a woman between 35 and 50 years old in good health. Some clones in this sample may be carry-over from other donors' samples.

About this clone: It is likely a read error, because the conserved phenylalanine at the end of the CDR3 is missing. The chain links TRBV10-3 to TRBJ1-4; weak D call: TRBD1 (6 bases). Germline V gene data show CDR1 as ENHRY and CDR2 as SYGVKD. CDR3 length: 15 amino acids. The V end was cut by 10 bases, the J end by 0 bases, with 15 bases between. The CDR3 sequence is CATKTGDTTNEKLFL. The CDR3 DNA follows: TGTGCCACCAAGACAGGAGATACAACTAATGAAAAACTGTTTCTT.

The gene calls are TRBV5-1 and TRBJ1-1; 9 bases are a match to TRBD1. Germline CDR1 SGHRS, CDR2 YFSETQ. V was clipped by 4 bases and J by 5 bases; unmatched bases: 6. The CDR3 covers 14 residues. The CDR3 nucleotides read TGCGCCAGCAGCCCCGGGACAGGGTTGACTGAAGCTTTCTTT. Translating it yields CASSPGTGLTEAFF.

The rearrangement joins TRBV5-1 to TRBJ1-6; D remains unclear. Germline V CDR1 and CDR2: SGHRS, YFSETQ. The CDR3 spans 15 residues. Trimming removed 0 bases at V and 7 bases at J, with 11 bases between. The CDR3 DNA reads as TGCGCCAGCAGCTTGGGGACCCTGGGCAATTCACCCCTCCACTTT. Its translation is CASSLGTLGNSPLHF.

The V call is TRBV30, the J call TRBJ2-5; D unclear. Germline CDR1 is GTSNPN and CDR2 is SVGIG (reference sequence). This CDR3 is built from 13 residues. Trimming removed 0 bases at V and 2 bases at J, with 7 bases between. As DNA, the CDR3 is TGTGCCTGGAGTGTAATGCGGCAAGAGACCCAGTACTTC. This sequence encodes CAWSVMRQETQYF.

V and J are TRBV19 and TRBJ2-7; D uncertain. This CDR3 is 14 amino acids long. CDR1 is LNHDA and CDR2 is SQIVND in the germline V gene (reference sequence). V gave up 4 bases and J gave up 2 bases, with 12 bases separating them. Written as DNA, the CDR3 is TGTGCCAGTAGTAGGGCACTCCCGCCCTACGAGCAGTACTTC. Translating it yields CASSRALPPYEQYF.

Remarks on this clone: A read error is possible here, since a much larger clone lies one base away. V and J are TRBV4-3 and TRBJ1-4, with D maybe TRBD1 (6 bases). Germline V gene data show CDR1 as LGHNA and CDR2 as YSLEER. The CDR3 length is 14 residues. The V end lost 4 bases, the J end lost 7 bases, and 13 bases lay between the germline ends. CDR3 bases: TGCGCCAGCAGCCGCGGGGCAGGGGCTGAAAAACTGTTTTTT. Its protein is CASSRGAGAEKLFF.

The CDR3 bases are TGTGCCAGCAGCTTAGGCCACTACAATGAGCAGTTCTTC. It specifies CASSLGHYNEQFF. The chain is built from TRBV7-3 and TRBJ2-1, with D unresolved. The CDR3 is 13 amino acids. Trimming pared 2 bases from V and 3 bases from J, leaving 5 bases between. Germline V CDR1 and CDR2: SGHTA, FQGTGA.

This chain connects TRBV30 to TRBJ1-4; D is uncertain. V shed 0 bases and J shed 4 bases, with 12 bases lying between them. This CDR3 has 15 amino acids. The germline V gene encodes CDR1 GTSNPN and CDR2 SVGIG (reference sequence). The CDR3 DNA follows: TGTGCCTGGAGTGTAAACATGGGGAGTAATGAAAAACTGTTTTTT. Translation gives CAWSVNMGSNEKLFF. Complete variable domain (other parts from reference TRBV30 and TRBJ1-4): SQTIHQWPATLVQPVGSPLSLECTVEGTSNPNLYWYRQAAGRGLQLLFYSVGIGQISSEVPQNLSASRPQDRQFILSSKKLLLSDSGFYLCAWSVNMGSNEKLFFGSGTQLSVL.

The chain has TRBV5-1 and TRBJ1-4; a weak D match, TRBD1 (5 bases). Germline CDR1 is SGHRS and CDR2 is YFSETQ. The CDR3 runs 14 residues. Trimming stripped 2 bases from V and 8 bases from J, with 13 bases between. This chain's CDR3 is CASSLGTVGEKLFF. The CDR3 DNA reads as TGCGCCAGCAGCTTAGGGACGGTCGGGGAAAAACTGTTTTTT. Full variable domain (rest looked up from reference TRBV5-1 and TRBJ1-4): KAGVTQTPRYLIKTRGQQVTLSCSPISGHRSVSWYQQTPGQGLQFLFEYFSETQRNKGNFPGRFSGRQFSNSRSEMNVSTLELGDSALYLCASSLGTVGEKLFFGSGTQLSVL.

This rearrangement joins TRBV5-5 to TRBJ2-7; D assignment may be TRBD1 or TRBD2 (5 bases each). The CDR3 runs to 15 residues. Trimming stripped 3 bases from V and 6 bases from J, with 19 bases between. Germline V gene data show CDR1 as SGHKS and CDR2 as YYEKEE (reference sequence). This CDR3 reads CASSWVGTARGEQYF. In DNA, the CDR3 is TGTGCCAGCAGCTGGGTGGGGACCGCCCGGGGCGAGCAGTACTTC.

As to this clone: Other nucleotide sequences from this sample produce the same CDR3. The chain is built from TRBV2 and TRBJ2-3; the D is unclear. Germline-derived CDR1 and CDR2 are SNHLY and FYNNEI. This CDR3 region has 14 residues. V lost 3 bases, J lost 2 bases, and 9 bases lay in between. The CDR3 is CASSEALTTDTQYF. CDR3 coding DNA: TGTGCCAGCAGTGAGGCCTTGACCACAGATACGCAGTATTTT.

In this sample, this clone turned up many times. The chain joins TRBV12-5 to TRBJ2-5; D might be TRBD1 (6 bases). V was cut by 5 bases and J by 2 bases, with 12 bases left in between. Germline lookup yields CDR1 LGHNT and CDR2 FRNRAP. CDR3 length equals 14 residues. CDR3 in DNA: TGTGCTAGTGGTACAGGGACCGAACAAGAGACCCAGTACTTC. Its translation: CASGTGTEQETQYF. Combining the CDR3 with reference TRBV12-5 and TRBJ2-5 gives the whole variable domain DARVTQTPRHKVTEMGQEVTMRCQPILGHNTVFWYRQTMMQGLELLAYFRNRAPLDDSGMPKDRFSAEMPDATLATLKIQPSEPRDSAVYFCASGTGTEQETQYFGPGTRLLVL.

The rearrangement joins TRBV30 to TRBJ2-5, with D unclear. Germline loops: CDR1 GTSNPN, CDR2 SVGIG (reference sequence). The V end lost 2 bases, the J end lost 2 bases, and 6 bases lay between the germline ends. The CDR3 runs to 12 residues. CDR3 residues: CAWSRQQETQYF. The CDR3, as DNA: TGTGCCTGGAGTCGTCAGCAAGAGACCCAGTACTTC.

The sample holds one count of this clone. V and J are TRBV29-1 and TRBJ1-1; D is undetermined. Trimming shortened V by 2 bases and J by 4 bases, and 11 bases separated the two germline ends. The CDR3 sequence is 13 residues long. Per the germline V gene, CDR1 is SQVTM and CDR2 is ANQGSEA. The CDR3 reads CSVERTGSTEAFF. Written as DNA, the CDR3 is TGCAGCGTTGAACGGACCGGGAGCACTGAAGCTTTCTTT.

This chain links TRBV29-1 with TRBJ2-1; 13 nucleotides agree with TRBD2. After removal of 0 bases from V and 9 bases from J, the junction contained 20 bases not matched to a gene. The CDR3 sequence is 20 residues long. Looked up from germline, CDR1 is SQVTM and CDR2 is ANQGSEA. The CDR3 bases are TGCAGCGTTGAAGATCTTGGGGGACTAGCGGGACGGGGAAATCAAGCTGAGCAGTTCTTC. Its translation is CSVEDLGGLAGRGNQAEQFF.

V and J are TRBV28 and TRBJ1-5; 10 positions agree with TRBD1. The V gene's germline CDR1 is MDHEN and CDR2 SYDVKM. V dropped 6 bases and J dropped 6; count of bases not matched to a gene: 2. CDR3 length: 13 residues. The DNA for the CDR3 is TGTGCCAGCAGGCGACAGGGGGCTCAGCCCCAGCATTTT. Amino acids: CASRRQGAQPQHF.

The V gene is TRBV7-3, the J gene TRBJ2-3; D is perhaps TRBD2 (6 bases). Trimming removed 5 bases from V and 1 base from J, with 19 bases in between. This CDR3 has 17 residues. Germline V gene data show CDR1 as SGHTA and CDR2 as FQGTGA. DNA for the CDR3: TGTGCCAGCAGCATACACGAGGACTACCAACGCACAGATACGCAGTATTTT. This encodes CASSIHEDYQRTDTQYF.

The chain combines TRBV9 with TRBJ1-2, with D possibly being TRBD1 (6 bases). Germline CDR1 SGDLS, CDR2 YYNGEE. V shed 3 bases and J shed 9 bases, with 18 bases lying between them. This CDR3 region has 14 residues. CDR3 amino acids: CASSAQGNSARYTF. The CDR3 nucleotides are TGTGCCAGCAGCGCCCAGGGGAATAGCGCTCGCTACACCTTC.

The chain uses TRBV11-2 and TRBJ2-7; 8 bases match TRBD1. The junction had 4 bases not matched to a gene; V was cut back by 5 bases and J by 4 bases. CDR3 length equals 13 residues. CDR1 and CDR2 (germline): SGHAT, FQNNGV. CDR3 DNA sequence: TGTGCCAGCAGCGAAGACAGGGGATACGAGCAGTACTTC. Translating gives CASSEDRGYEQYF.

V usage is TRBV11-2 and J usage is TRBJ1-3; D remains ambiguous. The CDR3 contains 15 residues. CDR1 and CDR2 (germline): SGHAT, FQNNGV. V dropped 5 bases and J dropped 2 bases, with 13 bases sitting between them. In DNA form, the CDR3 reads TGTGCCAGCAGCCCGACACCCCCACCTGGAAACACCATATATTTT. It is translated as CASSPTPPPGNTIYF.

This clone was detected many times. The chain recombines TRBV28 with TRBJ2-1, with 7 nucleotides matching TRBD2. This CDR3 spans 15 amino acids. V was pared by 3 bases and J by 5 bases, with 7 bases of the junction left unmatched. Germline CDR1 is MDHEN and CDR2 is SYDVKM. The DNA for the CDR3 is TGTGCCAGCAGTTTCGGCGGGAGTAGCCACAATGAGCAGTTCTTC. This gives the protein CASSFGGSSHNEQFF.

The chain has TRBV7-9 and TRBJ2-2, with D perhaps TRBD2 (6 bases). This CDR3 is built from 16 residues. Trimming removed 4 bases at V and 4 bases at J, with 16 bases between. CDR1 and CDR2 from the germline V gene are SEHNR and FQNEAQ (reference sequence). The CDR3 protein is CASSSDDRRGTGELFF. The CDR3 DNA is TGTGCCAGCAGCTCGGACGACCGGCGGGGCACCGGGGAGCTGTTTTTT.

CDR3 nucleotide sequence: TGTGCCAGCTCACCAACCCAGCGAGGGACTATGACCCTTAGCACAGATACGCAGTATTTT. Its translation is CASSPTQRGTMTLSTDTQYF. The chain employs TRBV18 and TRBJ2-3; 7 bases fit TRBD2. This CDR3 is 20 amino acids long. In germline, CDR1 is KGHSH, CDR2 LQKENI. Germline trimming cut 2 bases from V and 0 bases from J; bases unmatched to any gene: 17.

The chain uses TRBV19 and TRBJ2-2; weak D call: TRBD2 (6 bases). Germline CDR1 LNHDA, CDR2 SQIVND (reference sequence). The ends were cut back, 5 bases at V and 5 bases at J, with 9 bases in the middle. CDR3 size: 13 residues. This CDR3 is CASSPSVTGELFF. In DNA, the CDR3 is TGTGCCAGTAGTCCTAGCGTTACCGGGGAGCTGTTTTTT.

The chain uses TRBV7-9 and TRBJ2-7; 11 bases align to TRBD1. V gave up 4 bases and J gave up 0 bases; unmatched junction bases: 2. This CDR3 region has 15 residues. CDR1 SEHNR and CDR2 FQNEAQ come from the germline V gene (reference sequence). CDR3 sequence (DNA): TGTGCCAGCAGCTCGGGACAGGGGGGCTCCTACGAGCAGTACTTC. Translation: CASSSGQGGSYEQYF. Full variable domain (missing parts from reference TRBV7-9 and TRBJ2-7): DTGVSQNPRHKITKRGQNVTFRCDPISEHNRLYWYRQTLGQGPEFLTYFQNEAQLEKSRLLSDRFSAERPKGSFSTLEIQRTEQGDSAMYLCASSSGQGGSYEQYFGPGTRLTVT.

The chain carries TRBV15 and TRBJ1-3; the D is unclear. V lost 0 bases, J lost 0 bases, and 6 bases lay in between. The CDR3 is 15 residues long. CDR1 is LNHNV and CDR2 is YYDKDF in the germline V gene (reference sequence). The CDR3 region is CATSRDGSSGNTIYF. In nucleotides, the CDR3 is TGTGCCACCAGCAGAGATGGGAGCTCTGGAAACACCATATATTTT.

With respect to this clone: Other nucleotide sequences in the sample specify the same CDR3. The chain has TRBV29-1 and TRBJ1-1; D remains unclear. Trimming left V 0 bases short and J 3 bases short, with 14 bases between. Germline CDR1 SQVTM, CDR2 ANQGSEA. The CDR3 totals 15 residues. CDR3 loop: CSVEDARLRHTEAFF. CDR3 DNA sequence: TGCAGCGTTGAAGATGCCCGCCTGAGGCACACTGAAGCTTTCTTT.

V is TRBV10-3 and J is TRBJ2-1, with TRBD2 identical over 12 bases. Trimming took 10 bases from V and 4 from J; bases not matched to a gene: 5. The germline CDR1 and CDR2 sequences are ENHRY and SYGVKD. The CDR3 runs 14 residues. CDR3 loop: CASSGTSGYNEQFF. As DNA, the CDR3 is TGTGCCAGCTCCGGGACTAGCGGGTACAATGAGCAGTTCTTC.

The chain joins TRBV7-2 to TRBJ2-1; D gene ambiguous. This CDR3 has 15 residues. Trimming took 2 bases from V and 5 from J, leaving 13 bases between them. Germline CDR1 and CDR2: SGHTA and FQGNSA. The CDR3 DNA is TGTGCCAGCAGCTTACGCTCTTACAGCAACAATGAGCAGTTCTTC. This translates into CASSLRSYSNNEQFF.

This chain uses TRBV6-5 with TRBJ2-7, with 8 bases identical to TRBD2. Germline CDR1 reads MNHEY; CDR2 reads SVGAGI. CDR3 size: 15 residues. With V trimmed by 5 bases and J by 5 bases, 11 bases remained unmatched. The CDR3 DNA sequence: TGTGCCAGCAGTCCCGGGACTAGTTATGGGCACGAGCAGTACTTC. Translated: CASSPGTSYGHEQYF.